Below, one TCR beta chain is given with its context. The V gene lost 4 bases and the J gene lost 5 bases, with 9 bases spanning the gap. The CDR3 sequence is 12 residues long. The V gene's germline CDR1 is MGHDK and CDR2 SYGVNS. The entry originates in a study of technical replicates of blood from a few donors. Sequenced by immunoSEQ multiplex PCR; TCRdb stores in-frame clones only, minus some. The sample yields around 77,000 clones, 80% to 95% seen once. This TCR was sampled from a human donor in good health. The chain links TRBV25-1 to TRBJ2-7; D gene uncertain. Material for sequencing was T cells isolated from PBMCs. The CDR3 sequence: CASSVYSNEQYF. The CDR3 DNA sequence: TGTGCCAGCAGTGTCTACAGCAACGAGCAGTACTTC.